This T cell receptor beta chain was documented in a study of regulatory T cells in long-lasting Graves disease. Time point: newly diagnosed GD, antithyroid drugs for less than 3 months. TCR sequences were obtained from RNA taken from PBMCs. Construction of TCR beta libraries relied on iRepertoire HTBI primers and on Arm-PCR targeting CDR3 regions. From the multiplex PCR reads, TCRdb called clonotypes with MiXCR, one entry per CDR3 protein. Of about 540,000 distinct CDR3 sequences listed, approximately 12% are singletons. This clonotype was seen repeatedly, ten times or more. Trimming left V 6 bases short and J 0 bases short, with 9 bases between. CDR1 MNHEY and CDR2 SMNVEV come from the germline V gene (reference sequence). The CDR3 runs 15 residues. The data also belong to a second study, concerning T cells in Graves' hyperthyroidism and ophthalmopathy. That investigation notes: Among the patients, aged 18 to 65, hyperthyroidism was newly diagnosed and had lasted under 2 months.

The receptor was isolated from a young man with Graves disease. V usage is TRBV27 and J usage is TRBJ1-6; no clear D gene. The sequenced sample was peripheral blood mononuclear cells (PBMCs), obtained at new diagnosis, from a patient treated with antithyroid drugs. The CDR3 region is CASRDVSSYNSPLHF. The CDR3 region has the DNA TGTGCCAGCAGGGACGTTAGCTCCTATAATTCACCCCTCCACTTT.